This TCR beta chain was recovered during a study of shared T cell receptors in the human thymus. This CDR3 contains 17 residues. V was pared by 2 bases and J by 2 bases, with 19 bases between. Germline V gene sequence: CDR1 SGHTS, CDR2 YDEGEE. This clone was seen only a few times. Repertoires were generated with immunoSEQ multiplex PCR, while TCRdb's copy carries only in-frame clones and drops some. In the table there are 630,000 or so clones, roughly 86% of which are singletons. The data were also submitted as part of a second study, on human thymus T cells. That work adds: Thymic samples were excised during corrective heart operations. Both thymic and peripheral blood repertoires showed apparently biased V and J usage. Related reports documented highly overlapping thymic repertoires among unrelated individuals.

The chain uses TRBV5-8 and TRBJ1-2; TRBD1 might be the D (6 bases). The TCR was taken from a boy under two years old with a congenital heart defect. Input material: thymocytes. CDR3 bases: TGTGCCAGCAGCTTAGCCGAAACAGGGCAATCAAACTATGGCTACACCTTC. Protein product: CASSLAETGQSNYGYTF.